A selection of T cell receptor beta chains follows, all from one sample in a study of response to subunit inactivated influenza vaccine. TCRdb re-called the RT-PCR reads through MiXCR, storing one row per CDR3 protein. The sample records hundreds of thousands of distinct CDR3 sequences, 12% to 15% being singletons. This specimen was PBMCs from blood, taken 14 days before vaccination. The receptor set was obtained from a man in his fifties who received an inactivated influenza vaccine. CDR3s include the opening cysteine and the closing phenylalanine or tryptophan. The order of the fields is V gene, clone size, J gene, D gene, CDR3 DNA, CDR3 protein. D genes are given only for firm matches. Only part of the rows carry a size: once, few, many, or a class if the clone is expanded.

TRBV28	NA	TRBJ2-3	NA	TGTGCCAGCACAAAGGGCTGGGGACCAAGCACAGATACGCAGTATTTT	CASTKGWGPSTDTQYF
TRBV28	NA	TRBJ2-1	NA	TGTGCCATTCCGGGACTTAACAATGAGCAGTTCTTC	CAIPGLNNEQFF
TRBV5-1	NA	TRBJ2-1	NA	TGCGCCAGCAGCTTGGCGGTGGGGCGGGAGCAGTTCTTC	CASSLAVGREQFF
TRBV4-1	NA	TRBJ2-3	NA	TGCGCCAGCAGCCCAGGGTACTCGGCAGATACGCAGTATTTT	CASSPGYSADTQYF
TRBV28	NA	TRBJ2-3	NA	TGTGCCAGCAGTTTCGGCGGGACCACAGATACGCAGTATTTT	CASSFGGTTDTQYF
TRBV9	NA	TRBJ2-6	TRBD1	TGTGCCAGCAGCCAAGGACAGGGGGCGACTGGGGCCAACGTCCTGACTTTC	CASSQGQGATGANVLTF
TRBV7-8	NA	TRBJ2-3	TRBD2	TGTGCCAGCAGCGTGAGCGGGAACGCCGGGGGTACGCAGTATTTT	CASSVSGNAGGTQYF
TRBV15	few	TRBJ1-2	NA	TGTGCCACCAGCAGAGGAGGGTTGGGATCGAACTATGGCTACACCTTC	CATSRGGLGSNYGYTF
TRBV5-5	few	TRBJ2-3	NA	TGTGCCAGCAGCTTGTGGACAGATACGCAGTATTTT	CASSLWTDTQYF
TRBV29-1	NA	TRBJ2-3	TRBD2	TGCAGCGTCGTAGCGGGAGTGAACACAGATACGCAGTATTTT	CSVVAGVNTDTQYF
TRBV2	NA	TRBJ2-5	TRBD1	TGTGCCAGCAGCTTTGACAGGGTAGAGACCCAGTACTTC	CASSFDRVETQYF
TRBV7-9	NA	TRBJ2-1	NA	TGTGCCAGCAGCTTCCAGGGGACCACCTACAATGAGCAGTTCTTC	CASSFQGTTYNEQFF
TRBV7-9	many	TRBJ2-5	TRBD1	TGTGCCAGCAGCTTTTTATCCGGGACAGGGGGCGGAGAGACCCAGTACTTC	CASSFLSGTGGGETQYF
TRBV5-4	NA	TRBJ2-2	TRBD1	TGTGCCAGCAGCCCCATCCGACAGGGGGCATACACCGGGGAGCTGTTTTTT	CASSPIRQGAYTGELFF
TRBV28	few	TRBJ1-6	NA	TGTGCCAGCAGTGCTCTGGATCTGCCTTTTTCACCCCTCCACTTT	CASSALDLPFSPLHF
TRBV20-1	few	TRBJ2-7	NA	TGCAGTGCTAGAGTTAGGCCAGGCGGTCACGAGCAGTACTTC	CSARVRPGGHEQYF
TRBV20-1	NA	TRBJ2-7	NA	TGCAGTGCTCAGTCAGGGTACTCCTACGAGCAGTACTTC	CSAQSGYSYEQYF
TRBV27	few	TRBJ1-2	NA	TGTGCCAGCAGTCTCGGACAGTCGAATGGCTACACCTTC	CASSLGQSNGYTF
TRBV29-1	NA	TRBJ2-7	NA	TGCAGCGTTTCCAGCTCCTACGAGCAGTACTTC	CSVSSSYEQYF
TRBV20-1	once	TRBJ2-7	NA	TGCAGTGCCCTAGAGAGGGGGTCAGGGTTCCCCTACGAGCATTACTTC	CSALERGSGFPYEHYF
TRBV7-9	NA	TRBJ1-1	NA	TGTGCCAGCAGCTTAGGACCCGCCGGGGCTTTCTTT	CASSLGPAGAFF
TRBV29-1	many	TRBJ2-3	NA	TGCAGCGTGGCCACTAGCACAGATACGCAGTATTTT	CSVATSTDTQYF
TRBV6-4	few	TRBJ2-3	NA	TGTGCCAGCACCCAAACGAGGGGGGCCGAGGATACGCAGTATTTT	CASTQTRGAEDTQYF
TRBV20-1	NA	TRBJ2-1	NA	TGCAGTGCTAGGGATCGGCAGTTGACCTACAATGAGCAGTTCTTC	CSARDRQLTYNEQFF
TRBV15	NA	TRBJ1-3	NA	TGTGCCACCAGCAGAGGGAGGGTCCCAGGAAACACCATATATTTT	CATSRGRVPGNTIYF
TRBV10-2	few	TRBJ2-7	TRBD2	TGCGCCACCGGACTAGCGGGAGGGAGCTCCTACGAGCAGTACTTC	CATGLAGGSSYEQYF
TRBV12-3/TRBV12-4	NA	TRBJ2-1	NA	TGTGCCAGCAGTTTCTTTGCGAGCTCCTACAATGAGCAGTTCTTC	CASSFFASSYNEQFF
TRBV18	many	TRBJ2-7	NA	TGTGCCAGCAGTCCAACGGGTTACGAGCAGTACTTC	CASSPTGYEQYF
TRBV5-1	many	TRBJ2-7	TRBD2	TGCGCCAGCAGCTTGGCCGGAACTCTAGCGGGAGTCCGCTCCTACGAGCAGTACTTC	CASSLAGTLAGVRSYEQYF
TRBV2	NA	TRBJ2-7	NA	TGTGCCAGCAGTGTGGTAGAAGGGCTCGAGCAGTACTTC	CASSVVEGLEQYF
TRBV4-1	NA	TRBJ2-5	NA	TGCGCCAGCAGCCGATTAATCACAGGGCCGACCCAGAACTTC	CASSRLITGPTQNF
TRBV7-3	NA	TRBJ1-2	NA	TGTGCCAGCAGCCCCGCGGGGGAACGGGATGGCTACACCTTC	CASSPAGERDGYTF
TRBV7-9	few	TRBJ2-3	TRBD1	TGTGCCAGCAGCTTCGACAGGGGGGGGGATACGCAGTATTTT	CASSFDRGGDTQYF
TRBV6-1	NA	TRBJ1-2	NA	TGTGCCAGCAGTAAAGACACACAAAACTATGGCTACACCTTC	CASSKDTQNYGYTF
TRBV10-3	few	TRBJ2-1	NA	TGTGCCATCAGTGGAAACCCCTACAATGAGCAGTTCTTC	CAISGNPYNEQFF
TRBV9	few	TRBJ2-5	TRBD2	TGTGCCAGCAGCAAGGGACTAGCGGGAGCAGAGACCCAGTACTTC	CASSKGLAGAETQYF
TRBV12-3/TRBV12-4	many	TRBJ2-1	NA	TGTGCCAGCAGTTTGGCCGCCGGTCCTTATGAGCAGTTCTTC	CASSLAAGPYEQFF
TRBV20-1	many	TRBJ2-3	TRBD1	TGCAGTGCTAGATCGGGACAGGGGGGGGATACGCAGTATTTT	CSARSGQGGDTQYF
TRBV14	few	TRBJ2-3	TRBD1	TGTGCCAGCAGCCAAAGGGGGACAGGGGCAGATACGCAGTATTTT	CASSQRGTGADTQYF
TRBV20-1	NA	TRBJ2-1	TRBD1	TGCAGTGCTAGAGGGACAGGGGACGAGCAGTTCTTC	CSARGTGDEQFF
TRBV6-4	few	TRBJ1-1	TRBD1	TGTGCCAGCAGTGATGGGACAGGAGTCACTGAAGCTTTCTTT	CASSDGTGVTEAFF
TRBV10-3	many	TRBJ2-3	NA	TGTGCCATCAGTGAACGCGCAGATACGCAGTATTTT	CAISERADTQYF
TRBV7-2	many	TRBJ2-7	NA	TGTGCCAGCAGCTTAGTCTGGTACGAGCAGTACTTC	CASSLVWYEQYF
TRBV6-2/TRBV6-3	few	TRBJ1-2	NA	TGTGCCAGCAGACTGGGACGGAACACCTATGGCTACACCTTC	CASRLGRNTYGYTF
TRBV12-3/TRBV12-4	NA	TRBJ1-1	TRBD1	TGTGCCAGCAGCCCTAATAAGGGGCAGGGGGACACTGAAGCTTTCTTT	CASSPNKGQGDTEAFF
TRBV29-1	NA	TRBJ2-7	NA	TGCAGCGTTGCAAGGTCGCCGAACAGGGCCCCTCACTACGAGCAGTACTTC	CSVARSPNRAPHYEQYF
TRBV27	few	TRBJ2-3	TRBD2	TGTGCCAGCAGCCTACGCGCCGCGACTAGCGGGAGTGCAGATACGCAGTATTTT	CASSLRAATSGSADTQYF
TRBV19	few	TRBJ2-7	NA	TGTGCCAGTAGTCAGGTTGGGGCTGAGGACGAGCAGTACTTC	CASSQVGAEDEQYF
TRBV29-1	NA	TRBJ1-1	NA	TGCAGCGTTGAAGATCGGGTATGGGGTAGTACACCTGAAGCTTTCTTT	CSVEDRVWGSTPEAFF
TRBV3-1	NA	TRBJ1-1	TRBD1	TGTGCCAGCAGCCCGACAGGGTTTACTGAAGCTTTCTTT	CASSPTGFTEAFF